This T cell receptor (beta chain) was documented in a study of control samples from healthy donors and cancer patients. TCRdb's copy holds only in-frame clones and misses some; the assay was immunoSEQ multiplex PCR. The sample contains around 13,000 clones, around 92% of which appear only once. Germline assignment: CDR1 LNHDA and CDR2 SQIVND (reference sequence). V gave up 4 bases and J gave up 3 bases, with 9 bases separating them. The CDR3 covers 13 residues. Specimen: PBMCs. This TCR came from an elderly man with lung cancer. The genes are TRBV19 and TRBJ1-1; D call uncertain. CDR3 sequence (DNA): TGTGCCAGTAGTAGAGGTCGCGACACTGAAGCTTTCTTT. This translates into CASSRGRDTEAFF.